This T cell receptor beta chain was captured in a study of T cell changes during pregnancy in multiple sclerosis. V dropped 3 bases and J dropped 5; count of bases not matched to a gene: 2. Germline assignment: CDR1 MNHEY and CDR2 SMNVEV (reference sequence). The CDR3 spans 15 residues. Sequencing was performed with immunoSEQ multiplex PCR; in TCRdb, only in-frame clones are kept and a portion is missing. This table holds 28,000 or so clones, 88% found once. Sequenced here: CD8+ T cells from peripheral blood mononuclear cells, sampled in the second trimester of pregnancy. The sequence was collected from a female donor with multiple sclerosis, enrolled in a pregnancy study. This chain links TRBV27 with TRBJ2-2, with 11 bases matching TRBD1. CDR3 bases: TGTGCCAGCAGTTTGGGGACAGGGGGGACCGGGGAGCTGTTTTTT. Translation gives CASSLGTGGTGELFF.